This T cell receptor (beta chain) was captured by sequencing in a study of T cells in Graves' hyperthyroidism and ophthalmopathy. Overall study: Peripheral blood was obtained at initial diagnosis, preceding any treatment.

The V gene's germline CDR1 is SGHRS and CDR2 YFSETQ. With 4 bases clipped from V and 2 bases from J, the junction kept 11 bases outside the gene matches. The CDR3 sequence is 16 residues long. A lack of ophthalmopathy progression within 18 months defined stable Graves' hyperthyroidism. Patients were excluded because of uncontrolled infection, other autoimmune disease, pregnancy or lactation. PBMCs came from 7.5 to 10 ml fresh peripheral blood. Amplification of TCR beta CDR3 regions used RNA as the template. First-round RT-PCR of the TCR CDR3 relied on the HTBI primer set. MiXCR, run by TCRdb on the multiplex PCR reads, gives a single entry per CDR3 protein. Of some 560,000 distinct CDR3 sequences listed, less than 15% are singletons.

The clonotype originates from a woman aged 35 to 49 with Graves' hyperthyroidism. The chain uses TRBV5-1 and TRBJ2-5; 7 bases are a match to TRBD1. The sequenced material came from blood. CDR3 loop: CASSKQGPSQQETQYF. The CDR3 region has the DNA TGCGCCAGCAGCAAACAGGGGCCTTCTCAACAAGAGACCCAGTACTTC.